This T cell receptor beta chain was captured in a study of T cell repertoires in cytomegalovirus infection. Study summary: Matching HLA type, along with CMV infection, was indicated by public TCR beta signatures. Findings of the study overall: Within the response measured ex vivo, HLA-C-restricted CMV-specific TCR beta clonotypes were dominant.

The V gene's germline CDR1 is SGHTA and CDR2 FQGTGA. Trimming shortened V by 4 bases and J by 0 bases, and 11 bases separated the two germline ends. The CDR3 runs to 15 residues. Via MiXCR, TCRdb re-called the reads, giving one row per CDR3 protein. The sample contains roughly 200,000 distinct CDR3 sequences, 35% to 40% of which appear only once. For this clonotype: Its antigen is undetermined.

The rearrangement uses TRBV7-3 and TRBJ2-3, with unresolved D. The source material was CD8+ T cells from cultured PBMCs, sampled from culture after CMV antigen stimulation. The TCR sequence derives from a human donor in good health (CMV status not recorded). Some clones in this sample may be carry-over from other donors' samples. The CDR3 is CASSWGSSSTDTQYF. Written as DNA, the CDR3 is TGTGCCAGCAGCTGGGGATCTTCCAGCACAGATACGCAGTATTTT.